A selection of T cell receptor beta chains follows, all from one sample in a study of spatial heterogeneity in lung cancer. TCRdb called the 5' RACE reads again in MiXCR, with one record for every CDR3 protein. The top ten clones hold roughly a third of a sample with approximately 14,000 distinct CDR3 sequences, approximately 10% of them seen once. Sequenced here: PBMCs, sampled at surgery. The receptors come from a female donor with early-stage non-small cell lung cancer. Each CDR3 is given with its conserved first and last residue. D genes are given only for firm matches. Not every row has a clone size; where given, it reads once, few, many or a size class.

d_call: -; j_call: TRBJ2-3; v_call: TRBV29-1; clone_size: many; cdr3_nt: TGCAGCGTTGGAGGGGGCAGGGGAGGTGCAGATACGCAGTATTTT; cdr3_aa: CSVGGGRGGADTQYF
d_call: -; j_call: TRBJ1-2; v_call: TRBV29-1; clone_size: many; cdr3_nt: TGCAGCGTTGTTACAGATCCTAACTATGGCTACACCTTC; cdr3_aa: CSVVTDPNYGYTF
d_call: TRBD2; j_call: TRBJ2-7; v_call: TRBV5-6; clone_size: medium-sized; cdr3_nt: TGTGCCAGCAGCTTGGCCCCCGGGGGGAGCTCCTACGAGCAGTACTTC; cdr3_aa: CASSLAPGGSSYEQYF
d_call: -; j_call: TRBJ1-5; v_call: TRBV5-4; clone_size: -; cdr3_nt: TGTGCCAGCAGCTTTTTCGGGGGCAATCAGCCCCAGCATTTT; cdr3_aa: CASSFFGGNQPQHF
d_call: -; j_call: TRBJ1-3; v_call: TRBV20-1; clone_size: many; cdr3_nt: TGCAGTGCGCTCTCTGGAAACACCATATATTTT; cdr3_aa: CSALSGNTIYF
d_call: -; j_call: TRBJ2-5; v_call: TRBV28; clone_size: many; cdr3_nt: TGTGCCAGCACCGTCGGCCCCAGAGAGACCCAGTACTTC; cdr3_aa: CASTVGPRETQYF
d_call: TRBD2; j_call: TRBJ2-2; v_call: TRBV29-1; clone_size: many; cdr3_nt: TGCAGCGTCTCGGGCCGTAGCGGGGGGAACACCGGGGAGCTGTTTTTT; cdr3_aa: CSVSGRSGGNTGELFF
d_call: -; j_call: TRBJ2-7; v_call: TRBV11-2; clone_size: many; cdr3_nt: TGTGCCAGCAGCGCGTCAGGGTCTGCCTACGAGCAGTACTTC; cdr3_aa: CASSASGSAYEQYF
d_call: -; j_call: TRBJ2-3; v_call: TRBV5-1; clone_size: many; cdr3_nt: TGCGCCAGCAGCTTGGCAGCAGGCACAGATACGCAGTATTTT; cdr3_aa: CASSLAAGTDTQYF
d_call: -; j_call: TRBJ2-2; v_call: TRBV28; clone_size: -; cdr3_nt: TGTGCCAGCAGTTTGCTCCTTGGGGGGGAGCTGTTTTTT; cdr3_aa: CASSLLLGGELFF
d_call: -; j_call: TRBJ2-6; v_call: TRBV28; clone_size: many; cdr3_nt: TGTGCCAGCAAACAGGTCTCCGGGGCCAACGTCCTGACTTTC; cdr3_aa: CASKQVSGANVLTF
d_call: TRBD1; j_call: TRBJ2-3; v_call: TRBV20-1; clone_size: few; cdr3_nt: TGCAGTGCTAGATCCCCAGGGGGTTCCACAGATACGCAGTATTTT; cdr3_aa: CSARSPGGSTDTQYF
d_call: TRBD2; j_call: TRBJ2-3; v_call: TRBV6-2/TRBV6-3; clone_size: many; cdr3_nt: TGTGCCAGCAGCATTTTAGCGGGGAACACAGATACGCAGTATTTT; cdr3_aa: CASSILAGNTDTQYF
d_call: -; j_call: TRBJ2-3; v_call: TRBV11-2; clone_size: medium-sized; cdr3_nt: TGTGCCAGCAGCTTAGACGGGGGCAGTACAGATACGCAGTATTTT; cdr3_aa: CASSLDGGSTDTQYF
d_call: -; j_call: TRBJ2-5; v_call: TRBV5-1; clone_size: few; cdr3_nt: TGCGCCAGCAGCTTTCAGATAGACCAAGAGACCCAGTACTTC; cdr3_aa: CASSFQIDQETQYF
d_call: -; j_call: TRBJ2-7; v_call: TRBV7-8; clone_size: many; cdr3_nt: TGTGCCAGCAGCCCCCGACGGAGTCTCTCCTACGAGCAGTACTTC; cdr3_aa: CASSPRRSLSYEQYF
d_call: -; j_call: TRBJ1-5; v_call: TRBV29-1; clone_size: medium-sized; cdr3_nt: TGCAGCGTGAGGACAGAGAGCAATCAGCCCCAGCATTTT; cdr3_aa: CSVRTESNQPQHF
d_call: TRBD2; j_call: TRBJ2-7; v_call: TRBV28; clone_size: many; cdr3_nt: TGTGCCAGCAGTCAGTTGACTAGCGGGGGCCGAGTCTCCTACGAGCAGTACTTC; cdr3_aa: CASSQLTSGGRVSYEQYF
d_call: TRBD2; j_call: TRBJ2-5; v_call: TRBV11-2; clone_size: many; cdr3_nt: TGTGCCAGCAGCCCCCAGTTTCCCGGGGCTAGCGGCGACCAGACCCAGTACTTC; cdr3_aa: CASSPQFPGASGDQTQYF
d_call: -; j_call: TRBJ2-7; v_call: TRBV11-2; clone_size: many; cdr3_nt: TGTGCCAGCAGCTTGGGTAGTTGGTACGAGCAGTACTTC; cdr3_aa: CASSLGSWYEQYF
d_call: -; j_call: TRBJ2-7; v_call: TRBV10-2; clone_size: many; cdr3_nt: TGCGCCAGCAGTGAGCCACAGGGTAGCGGCTACGAGCAGTACTTC; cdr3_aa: CASSEPQGSGYEQYF
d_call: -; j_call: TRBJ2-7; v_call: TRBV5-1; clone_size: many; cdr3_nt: TGCGCCAGCAAGCACTCGGGTGGTGCCTACGAGCAGTACTTC; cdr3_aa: CASKHSGGAYEQYF
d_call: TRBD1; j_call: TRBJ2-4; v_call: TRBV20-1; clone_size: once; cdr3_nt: TGCAGTGCTTGGGACAGGGGTAACATTCAGTACTTC; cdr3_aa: CSAWDRGNIQYF
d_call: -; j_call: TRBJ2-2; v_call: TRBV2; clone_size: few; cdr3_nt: TGTGCCAGCAGTGAAGGGCTAGCAATTAACACCGGGGAGCTGTTTTTT; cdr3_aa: CASSEGLAINTGELFF
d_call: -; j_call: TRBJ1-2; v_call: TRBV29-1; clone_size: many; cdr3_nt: TGCAGCGCGAACAGACTCCGATCGGACTATGGCTACACCTTC; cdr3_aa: CSANRLRSDYGYTF
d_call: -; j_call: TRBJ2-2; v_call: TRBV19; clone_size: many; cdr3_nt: TGTGCCAGTAGTTTTAGCCTCGGGGAGCTGTTTTTT; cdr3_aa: CASSFSLGELFF
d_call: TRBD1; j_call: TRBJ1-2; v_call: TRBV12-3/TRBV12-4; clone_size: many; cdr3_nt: TGTGCCAGCAGTTCCGGGACAGGGGGTAACTATGGCTACACCTTC; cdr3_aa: CASSSGTGGNYGYTF
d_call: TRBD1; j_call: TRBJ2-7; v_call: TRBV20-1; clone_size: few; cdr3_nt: TGCAGTGCTGACAGGGTTAGAGGCTACGAGCAGTACTTC; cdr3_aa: CSADRVRGYEQYF
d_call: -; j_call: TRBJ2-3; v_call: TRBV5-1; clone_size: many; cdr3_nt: TGCGCCAGCAGCTCCGGGGGGCTCGGCACAGATACGCAGTATTTT; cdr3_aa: CASSSGGLGTDTQYF
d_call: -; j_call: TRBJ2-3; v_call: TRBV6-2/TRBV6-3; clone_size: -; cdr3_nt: TGTGCCAGCAGTTACTCCCTGGCAGATACGCAGTATTTT; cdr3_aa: CASSYSLADTQYF
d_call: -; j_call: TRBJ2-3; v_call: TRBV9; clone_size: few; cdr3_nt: TGTGCCAGCAGCCTAAGAGAGGAGGGTACGCAGTATTTT; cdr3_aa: CASSLREEGTQYF
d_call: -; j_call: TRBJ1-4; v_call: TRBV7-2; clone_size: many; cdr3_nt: TGTGCCAGTGGACGCGGTCGAGGTGGAAAACTGTTTTTT; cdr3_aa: CASGRGRGGKLFF
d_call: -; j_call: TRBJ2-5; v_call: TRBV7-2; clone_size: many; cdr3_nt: TGTGCTCTGCAGGGGTGGCAAGAGACCCAGTACTTC; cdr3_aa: CALQGWQETQYF
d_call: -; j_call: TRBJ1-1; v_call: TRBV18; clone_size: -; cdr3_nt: TGTGCCAGCTCACTTTCAGGGGAAACTGAAGCTTTCTTT; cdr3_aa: CASSLSGETEAFF
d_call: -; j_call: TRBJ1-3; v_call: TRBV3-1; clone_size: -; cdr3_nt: TGTGCCAGCAGCCAAGATCACTTCTCTGGAAACACCATATATTTT; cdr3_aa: CASSQDHFSGNTIYF
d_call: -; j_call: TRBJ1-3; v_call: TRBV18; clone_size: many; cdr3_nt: TGTGCCAGCTCACTAACCAATCGTGGTAGCTCTGGAAACACCATATATTTT; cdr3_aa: CASSLTNRGSSGNTIYF
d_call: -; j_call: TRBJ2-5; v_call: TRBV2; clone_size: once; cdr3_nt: TGTGCCAGCTTACGGGCTAGAGGGGGGTACACGCAAGAGACCCAGTACTTC; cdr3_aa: CASLRARGGYTQETQYF
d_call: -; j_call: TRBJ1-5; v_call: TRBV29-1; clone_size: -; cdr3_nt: TGCAGCGTTGGGGCAGGTAGCAATCAGCCCCAGCATTTT; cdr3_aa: CSVGAGSNQPQHF
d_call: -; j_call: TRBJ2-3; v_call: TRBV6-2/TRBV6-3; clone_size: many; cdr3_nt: TGTGCCAGCGGAGGAGACACAGATACGCAGTATTTT; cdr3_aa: CASGGDTDTQYF
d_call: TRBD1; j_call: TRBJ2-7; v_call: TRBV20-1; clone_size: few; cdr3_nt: TGCAGTGCTGGACCGGGACAGGGGTCCTACGAGCAGTACTTC; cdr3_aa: CSAGPGQGSYEQYF
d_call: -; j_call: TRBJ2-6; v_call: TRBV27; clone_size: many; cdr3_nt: TGTGCCAGCAGGGAGAAGGGACAAGCCTCTGGGGCCAACGTCCTGACTTTC; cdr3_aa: CASREKGQASGANVLTF
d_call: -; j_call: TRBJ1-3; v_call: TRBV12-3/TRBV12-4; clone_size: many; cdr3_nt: TGTGCCAGCAGTTTGGGGGGCGTCTTAAGAAACACCATATATTTT; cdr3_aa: CASSLGGVLRNTIYF